The 22 T cell receptor beta chains listed next were all sequenced from one sample in a study of technical replicates of blood from a handful of donors. Measured with immunoSEQ multiplex PCR; TCRdb has only the in-frame clones, and not every one. The sample yields nearly 80,000 clones, about 90% seen once. The sequenced sample was T cells isolated from PBMCs. The receptors come from a human donor in good health.

The chain uses TRBV19 and TRBJ2-3, with 7 bases lining up with TRBD2. There are 12 residues in the CDR3. V lost 7 bases to trimming and J lost 6 bases; unmatched junction nucleotides: 4. CDR1 is LNHDA, CDR2 SQIVND, per germline (reference sequence). For the CDR3, the DNA is TGTGCCAGTATGGGGAGGGCGGATACGCAGTATTTT. Its translation: CASMGRADTQYF.

The genes are TRBV14 and TRBJ2-7, with 9 bases matching TRBD1. The CDR3 is 18 residues long. Unmatched junction bases numbered 17, after V lost 4 bases and J lost 4 bases. Germline CDR1 SGHDN, CDR2 FVKESK. CDR3 DNA: TGTGCCAGCAGCCTTCGGACAGGGGAGCGACTAGCCTATTACGAGCAGTACTTC. Encoded protein: CASSLRTGERLAYYEQYF.

The chain joins TRBV5-1 to TRBJ1-5, with D possibly TRBD1 on 6 matching bases. The CDR3 loop spans 16 amino acids. Between the trimmed V and J ends, which lost 0 bases and 2 bases, there was a span of 12 bases. Germline-derived CDR1 and CDR2 are SGHRS and YFSETQ. CDR3 protein: CASSLDGGGGNQPQHF. DNA of the CDR3: TGCGCCAGCAGCTTGGATGGGGGGGGCGGCAATCAGCCCCAGCATTTT.

The chain has TRBV30 and TRBJ1-5, with a possible D match to TRBD1 (6 bases). V lost 3 bases, J lost 3 bases, and 15 bases lay in between. CDR3 length: 15 residues. The germline CDR1 and CDR2 sequences are GTSNPN and SVGIG (reference sequence). CDR3 sequence: CAWSDDDRLNQPQHF. CDR3 coding DNA: TGTGCCTGGAGCGACGATGACAGGCTCAATCAGCCCCAGCATTTT.

J is TRBJ1-3 and V is TRBV15; D is perhaps TRBD1 (5 bases). Germline V lookup: CDR1 LNHNV, CDR2 YYDKDF (reference sequence). The CDR3 length is 16 residues. V lost 0 bases and J 2 bases, leaving 11 bases between the germline ends. CDR3 in DNA: TGTGCCACCAGCAGAGATCCAGGAGGGGCTGGAAACACCATATATTTT. It specifies CATSRDPGGAGNTIYF.

The chain is built from TRBV30 and TRBJ2-7, with 10 bases lining up with TRBD1. The J segment lost 7 bases and the V segment lost 2 bases, leaving 5 bases of the junction unmatched. The CDR3 consists of 13 residues. In germline, CDR1 is GTSNPN, CDR2 SVGIG (reference sequence). CDR3 residues: CAWSSRTGGEQYF. The CDR3 DNA is TGTGCCTGGAGTAGTCGGACAGGGGGAGAGCAGTACTTC.

CDR3 loop: CASSLIGDEEQYF. CDR3 DNA: TGTGCCAGCAGTTTAATAGGGGATGAGGAGCAGTACTTC. This chain uses TRBV27 with TRBJ2-7, with D possibly matching TRBD1 (5 bases). In germline, CDR1 is MNHEY, CDR2 SMNVEV (reference sequence). Trimming removed 2 bases at V and 7 bases at J, with 12 bases between. The CDR3 has 13 residues.

CDR3 in amino acids: CASGPLGGAGETQYF. Written as DNA, the CDR3 is TGTGCTAGTGGTCCCCTCGGGGGGGCAGGAGAGACCCAGTACTTC. The chain joins TRBV12-5 to TRBJ2-5, with 8 nucleotides matching TRBD2. Per germline, CDR1 LGHNT and CDR2 FRNRAP. There are 15 residues in the CDR3. Unmatched junction bases numbered 9, after V lost 5 bases and J lost 4 bases.

This clone appeared a single time. The chain uses TRBV19 and TRBJ1-1; 9 nucleotides agree with TRBD1. The CDR3 is 15 amino acids. J gave up 4 bases and V 6 bases, and 9 bases lay outside the gene matches. CDR1 LNHDA and CDR2 SQIVND come from the germline V gene (reference sequence). CDR3 residues: CASRDRTGVGTEAFF. As DNA, the CDR3 is TGTGCCAGTAGGGACCGGACAGGGGTAGGCACTGAAGCTTTCTTT. The whole variable domain, remainder taken from reference TRBV19 and TRBJ1-1, is DGGITQSPKYLFRKEGQNVTLSCEQNLNHDAMYWYRQDPGQGLRLIYYSQIVNDFQKGDIAEGYSVSREKKESFPLTVTSAQKNPTAFYLCASRDRTGVGTEAFFGQGTRLTVV.

The chain couples TRBV7-9 to TRBJ2-7; 9 bases align to TRBD1. Germline CDR1 is SEHNR and CDR2 is FQNEAQ (reference sequence). The CDR3 sequence is 16 residues long. V shed 10 bases, J shed 2 bases, and the junction held 15 bases outside the gene matches. The DNA of the CDR3 is TGTGCCATCCTCTCCTTGGGCGGGGACAGGGCCTACGAGCAGTACTTC. This sequence encodes CAILSLGGDRAYEQYF.

The V gene is TRBV7-2, the J gene TRBJ1-5; D uncertain. There are 16 residues in the CDR3. Germline V lookup: CDR1 SGHTA, CDR2 FQGNSA. Trimming shortened V by 5 bases and J by 0 bases, and 14 bases separated the two germline ends. Written as DNA, the CDR3 is TGTGCCAGCAGCCTTAGAGGATGGGTTAGCAATCAGCCCCAGCATTTT. It encodes CASSLRGWVSNQPQHF.

This chain uses TRBV6-6 with TRBJ1-5, with 9 bases identical to TRBD1. Germline V CDR1 and CDR2: MNHNY, SVGAGI (reference sequence). This CDR3 is built from 15 residues. V lost 11 bases to trimming and J lost 5 bases; unmatched junction nucleotides: 13. CDR3 sequence reads: CAALSGQGIDQPQHF. The CDR3 DNA reads TGTGCCGCTCTCTCGGGACAGGGTATCGATCAGCCCCAGCATTTT.

The J gene is TRBJ2-7, the V gene TRBV6-1; 7 positions agree with TRBD1. This CDR3 spans 12 amino acids. Trimming at V came to 7 bases and at J to 5 bases, leaving 5 bases not matched to a gene. The germline V gene encodes CDR1 MNHNS and CDR2 SASEGT. The CDR3 reads CASTGQAHEQYF. The CDR3 region has the DNA TGTGCCAGCACCGGACAGGCCCACGAGCAGTACTTC.

The chain has TRBV4-1 and TRBJ2-1; TRBD2 matches at 7 bases. V trimming: 0 bases; J trimming: 10 bases; junction bases outside the gene matches: 6. This CDR3 spans 14 amino acids. Looked up from germline, CDR1 is MGHRA and CDR2 is YSYEKL. CDR3 loop: CASSQEPQGGEQFF. The CDR3, as DNA: TGCGCCAGCAGCCAAGAACCCCAGGGAGGGGAGCAGTTCTTC.

As for this clone: An end of the junction does not agree with germline; a read error may underlie this. The chain joins TRBV27 to TRBJ2-5, with D maybe TRBD1 (5 bases). The CDR3 covers 14 residues. Germline CDR1 reads MNHEY; CDR2 reads SMNVEV (reference sequence). The CDR3: CASSLSWGREAQYF. DNA of the CDR3: TGTGCCAGCAGTTTATCGTGGGGCCGAGAGGCCCAGTACTTC.

The J gene is TRBJ2-4, the V gene TRBV5-1, with 7 bases aligning to TRBD2. Germline lookup yields CDR1 SGHRS and CDR2 YFSETQ. Losses at the gene ends were 0 bases for V and 5 bases for J; bases not matched to a gene: 2. This CDR3 contains 14 residues. The CDR3 loop is CASSLGGSQNIQYF. CDR3 in DNA: TGCGCCAGCAGCTTGGGCGGGAGCCAAAACATTCAGTACTTC.

The gene calls are TRBV21-1 and TRBJ2-7; the table's D call of TRBD2 was not tested on the DNA. TRBV21-1 is listed as a pseudogene. CDR3 length equals 15 residues. The CDR3 reads CASSKERKEWYEQYF. In nucleotides, the CDR3 is TGTGCCAGCAGCAAAGAGCGGAAGGAGTGGTACGAGCAGTACTTC.

This sequence joins TRBV10-3 and TRBJ2-7, with unresolved D. CDR3 size: 12 residues. CDR1 is ENHRY, CDR2 SYGVKD, per germline. V shed 2 bases and J shed 2 bases, with 4 bases lying between them. In DNA form, the CDR3 reads TGTGCCATCAGTGAGCTAGCCTACGAGCAGTACTTC. It specifies CAISELAYEQYF.

J is TRBJ2-5 and V is TRBV15, with D tentatively TRBD2 (5 bases). V was clipped by 1 base and J by 3 bases, with 12 bases between them. Germline V gene lookup returns CDR1 LNHNV and CDR2 YYDKDF (reference sequence). The CDR3 covers 15 residues. The chain's CDR3 is CATSRGEQEEETQYF. CDR3 in DNA: TGTGCCACCAGCAGAGGAGAGCAGGAGGAAGAGACCCAGTACTTC.

The genes are TRBV5-4 and TRBJ1-2; a possible D gene is TRBD1 (6 bases). Germline lookup yields CDR1 SGHNT and CDR2 YYREEE (reference sequence). The length of the CDR3 is 15 residues. Trimming removed 3 bases from V and 3 bases from J, with 15 bases in between. The CDR3 is CASSSKQGFDYGYTF. In nucleotides, the CDR3 is TGTGCCAGCAGCTCCAAACAGGGCTTTGACTATGGCTACACCTTC.

The CDR3 is CASSAETSGTSYEQYF. In nucleotides, the CDR3 is TGTGCCAGCAGCGCTGAGACTAGCGGGACATCCTACGAGCAGTACTTC. The chain is built from TRBV9 and TRBJ2-7; 11 nucleotides align to TRBD2. There are 16 residues in the CDR3. Trimming at V came to 3 bases and at J to 1 base, leaving 6 bases not matched to a gene. CDR1 is SGDLS, CDR2 YYNGEE, per germline.

The rearrangement joins TRBV14 to TRBJ1-6, with D uncertain. The CDR3 consists of 14 residues. With 1 base removed from V and 7 bases from J, the gap between germline ends came to 8 bases. The germline gives CDR1 SGHDN, CDR2 FVKESK. The CDR3 coding sequence is TGTGCCAGCAGCCAAGGACGGGAAAATTCACCCCTCCACTTT. This translates into CASSQGRENSPLHF.